These 21 T cell receptor beta chains were sequenced from one sample in a study of long-term antiretroviral therapy in people with HIV. This was the immunoSEQ v3.0 assay at survey level. TCRdb's copy holds only in-frame clones and misses some; the assay was immunoSEQ multiplex PCR. The sample holds 25,000 to 35,000 clones, roughly 84% seen once. This sample comprised unsorted PBMCs, obtained 2.7 to 2.9 years after starting antiretroviral therapy. The source is a young man with HIV.

V usage is TRBV15 and J usage is TRBJ2-1, with D unresolved. Germline V CDR1 and CDR2: LNHNV, YYDKDF (reference sequence). The CDR3 is 13 residues long. Trimming shortened V by 1 base and J by 9 bases, and 10 bases separated the two germline ends. CDR3 coding DNA: TGTGCCACCAGCAGAGCGGCCGTAGGTGAGCAGTTCTTC. Its protein product is CATSRAAVGEQFF.

The chain links TRBV5-4 to TRBJ2-2; D is possibly TRBD1 (6 bases). CDR1 and CDR2 from the germline V gene are SGHNT and YYREEE (reference sequence). This CDR3 has 15 amino acids. The V gene lost 2 bases and the J gene lost 5 bases, with 13 bases spanning the gap. The CDR3 loop reads CASSFGRGRTGELFF. The CDR3 DNA reads as TGTGCCAGCAGCTTTGGCAGGGGAAGGACCGGGGAGCTGTTTTTT.

This chain connects TRBV7-2 to TRBJ2-7, with unresolved D. V was pared by 0 bases and J by 4 bases, with 10 bases between. The CDR3 length is 14 residues. Germline V gives CDR1 SGHTA, CDR2 FQGNSA. The CDR3 here is CASSLAANTYEQYF. DNA for the CDR3: TGTGCCAGCAGCTTAGCCGCGAATACTTACGAGCAGTACTTC.

J is TRBJ1-1 and V is TRBV27; no firm D call. The CDR3 is made up of 15 amino acids. Germline CDR1 MNHEY, CDR2 SMNVEV (reference sequence). The V end lost 4 bases, the J end lost 10 bases, and 22 bases lay between the germline ends. The DNA for the CDR3 is TGTGCCAGCAGTTCCCTCACGGGCGGATCACTAACAGCTTTCTTT. This gives the protein CASSSLTGGSLTAFF.

The rearrangement links TRBV27 to TRBJ2-7; tentatively, D is TRBD2 (6 bases). V gave up 1 base and J gave up 6 bases, with 16 bases separating them. Germline V gene sequence: CDR1 MNHEY, CDR2 SMNVEV (reference sequence). This CDR3 has 15 amino acids. CDR3 DNA sequence: TGTGCCAGCAGTTTATTTTCTAGCGCCACACTCGAGCAGTACTTC. Its protein product is CASSLFSSATLEQYF.

V is TRBV25-1 and J is TRBJ2-5; D might be TRBD2 (6 bases). CDR3 length: 15 residues. The germline V gene has CDR1 MGHDK and CDR2 SYGVNS. V was cut by 4 bases and J by 4 bases, with 16 bases left in between. CDR3 sequence reads: CASSGPGGRAETQYF. The DNA of the CDR3 is TGTGCCAGCAGTGGCCCCGGGGGTAGAGCAGAGACCCAGTACTTC.

This clone was observed once. This chain uses TRBV18 with TRBJ2-5; possible D gene TRBD1, 5 bases. CDR3 length equals 11 residues. Germline V gives CDR1 KGHSH, CDR2 LQKENI. The V end lost 5 bases, the J end lost 9 bases, and 10 bases lay between the germline ends. Written as DNA, the CDR3 is TGTGCCAGCTCATCAGACAGCCCCCAGTACTTC. Protein product: CASSSDSPQYF.

CDR3 region: CASRPTSGRAYEQYF. The CDR3, as DNA: TGTGCCAGCAGGCCGACTAGCGGGAGGGCCTACGAGCAGTACTTC. The V and J genes are TRBV6-5 and TRBJ2-7; 14 nucleotides align to TRBD2. The CDR3 is 15 residues long. The germline CDR1 and CDR2 sequences are MNHEY and SVGAGI. V shed 6 bases and J 2 bases; nucleotides not matched to a gene: 3.

The table lists this clone with a count of one. The chain uses TRBV15 and TRBJ1-1, with 7 nucleotides matching TRBD1. With 4 bases clipped from V and 4 bases from J, the junction kept 6 bases outside the gene matches. The CDR3 sequence is 14 residues long. CDR1 and CDR2 (germline): LNHNV, YYDKDF (reference sequence). The DNA of the CDR3 is TGTGCCACCAGCAAACGACAGGGAATCACTGAAGCTTTCTTT. It yields the protein CATSKRQGITEAFF.

This chain links TRBV10-3 with TRBJ2-1; TRBD1 aligns across 7 bases. Trimming removed 2 bases from V and 2 bases from J; junction bases left unmatched: 6. The CDR3 is 16 residues long. Germline V gene data show CDR1 as ENHRY and CDR2 as SYGVKD. The CDR3 region is CAISERLQGPYNEQFF. CDR3 nucleotide sequence: TGTGCCATCAGTGAGAGGTTACAGGGGCCCTACAATGAGCAGTTCTTC.

CDR3 coding DNA: TGCGCCAGCAGCTTGGTTGGGGATCATGAGCAGTTCTTC. Amino acids: CASSLVGDHEQFF. The chain employs TRBV5-1 and TRBJ2-1; D remains unclear. V lost 0 bases, J lost 8 bases, and 9 bases lay in between. The CDR3 spans 13 residues. From germline, CDR1 is SGHRS and CDR2 YFSETQ.

The CDR3 DNA follows: TGCGCCAGCAGCAACCCGGGGGGCCCTAGGGCTTTCTTT. It is translated as CASSNPGGPRAFF. V usage is TRBV5-1 and J usage is TRBJ1-1; perhaps TRBD1 as D (6 bases). Trimming took 4 bases from V and 11 from J, leaving 18 bases between them. There are 13 residues in the CDR3. Germline loops: CDR1 SGHRS, CDR2 YFSETQ. The full variable domain, its missing parts supplied by reference TRBV5-1 and TRBJ1-1, is KAGVTQTPRYLIKTRGQQVTLSCSPISGHRSVSWYQQTPGQGLQFLFEYFSETQRNKGNFPGRFSGRQFSNSRSEMNVSTLELGDSALYLCASSNPGGPRAFFGQGTRLTVV.

This chain joins TRBV6-5 and TRBJ1-3; no clear D gene. Germline assignment: CDR1 MNHEY and CDR2 SVGAGI. Trimming pared 7 bases from V and 0 bases from J, leaving 4 bases between. The length of the CDR3 is 12 residues. The CDR3 region has the DNA TGTGCCAGCACTGGCTCTGGAAACACCATATATTTT. Protein product: CASTGSGNTIYF.

The gene calls are TRBV7-8 and TRBJ2-2; 7 bases are shared with TRBD1. Trimming at V came to 11 bases and at J to 6 bases, leaving 9 bases not matched to a gene. The CDR3 runs to 13 residues. Germline V gene data show CDR1 as SGHVS and CDR2 as FQNEAQ. The CDR3 nucleotides are TGTGCCGGAGAACAGGGGTGGTCCGGGGAGCTGTTTTTT. Translated, it gives CAGEQGWSGELFF.

On this clone itself: Relative to the germline gene, one junction end is altered; a read error may explain this. This sequence joins TRBV28 and TRBJ2-3; 11 bases are shared with TRBD2. The V gene's germline CDR1 is MDHEN and CDR2 SYDVKM. There are 17 residues in the CDR3. CDR3 DNA sequence: TGTGCCAGCAGTTTCCCTACTAGCGGGAGAAGCATAGATACGCAGTATTTT. Translation gives CASSFPTSGRSIDTQYF.

This rearrangement joins TRBV29-1 to TRBJ2-3; D may be TRBD1 (6 bases). The CDR3 runs to 14 residues. The germline V gene has CDR1 SQVTM and CDR2 ANQGSEA. The germline V and J ends were trimmed by 7 bases and 2 bases, with 16 bases remaining between them. CDR3 bases: TGCAGCGGAACAGGGTACAGGGTCACAGATACGCAGTATTTT. The encoded protein is CSGTGYRVTDTQYF.

The gene calls are TRBV18 and TRBJ2-4, with D tentatively TRBD2 (6 bases). The CDR3 has 12 amino acids. Germline CDR1 reads KGHSH; CDR2 reads LQKENI. The V end was cut by 2 bases, the J end by 10 bases, with 9 bases between. CDR3 sequence: CASSPLGLIQYF. CDR3 bases: TGTGCCAGCTCACCATTGGGACTTATTCAGTACTTC.

The sample holds one count of this clone. The chain combines TRBV10-3 with TRBJ2-1; no reliable D call. Germline V CDR1 and CDR2: ENHRY, SYGVKD. The CDR3 extends over 16 amino acids. The V and J ends lost 4 bases and 7 bases respectively, with 20 bases between them. Written as DNA, the CDR3 is TGTGCCATCAGTGCGGGTCCTGCCGGCCAACGGAATGAGCAGTTCTTC. This translates into CAISAGPAGQRNEQFF.

This CDR3 reads CASLSRQGIHQPQHF. CDR3 bases: TGTGCCAGCCTGAGCCGACAGGGAATTCATCAGCCCCAGCATTTT. This sequence joins TRBV6-1 and TRBJ1-5; TRBD1 matches 7 bases. The CDR3 totals 15 residues. From germline, CDR1 is MNHNS and CDR2 SASEGT. J was trimmed by 5 bases and V by 8 bases; bases with no gene match: 12.

This rearrangement joins TRBV15 to TRBJ2-7; possibly TRBD1 for D (6 bases). The CDR3 has 14 amino acids. Germline assignment: CDR1 LNHNV and CDR2 YYDKDF (reference sequence). In DNA, the CDR3 is TGTGCCACCAGCAGAGATCGGGGAGTGGGGGCCCTATTAGTC. Translation: CATSRDRGVGALLV.

V is TRBV15 and J is TRBJ2-7, with 8 bases matching TRBD1. V lost 2 bases to trimming and J lost 2 bases; unmatched junction nucleotides: 2. The germline CDR1 and CDR2 sequences are LNHNV and YYDKDF (reference sequence). This CDR3 comprises 14 residues. The CDR3 loop is CATSRQGATYEQYF. The CDR3 DNA sequence: TGTGCCACCAGCAGACAGGGGGCCACCTACGAGCAGTACTTC.